This is a list of T cell receptor beta chains from one sample in a study of cytomegalovirus exposure and HLA in healthy donors. Sequencing used immunoSEQ multiplex PCR; TCRdb keeps in-frame clones, though not all of them. The sample holds 140,000 to 150,000 clones, about 83% seen once. Material for sequencing was PBMCs. These receptors were obtained from a man in his forties in good health and CMV-seropositive. Both conserved end residues are part of each CDR3. The D gene is left open where the match is weak. Rows give clone size only sometimes, using once, few, many, or a class for an expanded clone.

>.|TRBV7-6|.|TRBJ1-3
TGTGCCAGCAAGAAGAGTGTATCTGGAAACACCATATATTTT
CASKKSVSGNTIYF
>.|TRBV5-1|.|TRBJ2-1
TGCGCCAGCAGCTTGGTGTCGGGGGAGCAGTTCTTC
CASSLVSGEQFF
>.|TRBV27|.|TRBJ2-5
TGTGCCAGCAAGACCAGGGGAGAGACCCAGTACTTC
CASKTRGETQYF
>TRBD1|TRBV11-3|.|TRBJ2-7
TGTGCCAGCAGCTTAGAGGCGGACAGGGAGCAGTACTTC
CASSLEADREQYF
>.|TRBV11-1|.|TRBJ2-3
TGTGCCAGCAGCTACACTAGAGGTCGGGATACGCAGTATTTT
CASSYTRGRDTQYF
>.|TRBV7-8|.|TRBJ2-1
TGTGCCAGCAGCTTAGCTTTCGGGATAGGGAATGAGCAGTTCTTC
CASSLAFGIGNEQFF
>.|TRBV10-1|.|TRBJ2-7
TGCGCCACCTCATGGGAGGGGGGGGGCTACGAGCAGTACTTC
CATSWEGGGYEQYF
>.|TRBV6-1|many|TRBJ2-7
TGTGCCAGCAGTGGTCCCGTCGGCTACGAGCAGTACTTC
CASSGPVGYEQYF
>.|TRBV30|.|TRBJ1-4
TGTGCCGGCATATTAATGGGCCATAATGAAAAACTGTTTTTT
CAGILMGHNEKLFF
>.|TRBV4-1|.|TRBJ1-6
TGCGCCAGCAGCCATTGGGGGGAAAGGAGTTCCCTCCACTTT
CASSHWGERSSLHF
>.|TRBV11-1|.|TRBJ2-1
TGTGCCAGCAGCCCCGGGACAATCTCCATACCGTACAATGAGCAGTTCTTC
CASSPGTISIPYNEQFF
>.|TRBV18|.|TRBJ1-1
TGTGCCAGCTCAATGGCGGGGAACACTGAAGCTTTCTTT
CASSMAGNTEAFF
>.|TRBV29-1|.|TRBJ2-1
TGCAGCGTGGGGGGTCTCTCCTACAATGAGCAGTTCTTC
CSVGGLSYNEQFF
>TRBD1|TRBV27|.|TRBJ2-2
TGTGCCACGCGGACAGGGGGGCGGAACACCGGGGAGCTGTTTTTT
CATRTGGRNTGELFF
>.|TRBV27|.|TRBJ2-2
TGTGCCAGCAGCCCCTGGGAGACCGGGGAGCTGTTTTTT
CASSPWETGELFF
>TRBD2|TRBV9|once|TRBJ2-3
TGTGCCAGCAGCGATAGCGGGCGCACAGATACGCAGTATTTT
CASSDSGRTDTQYF
>TRBD2|TRBV30|.|TRBJ2-3
TGTGCCTGGACCATAGCGGGACGCACAGATACGCAGTATTTT
CAWTIAGRTDTQYF
>.|TRBV2|few|TRBJ2-3
TGTGCCAGCAGTGTAGGAGGGAGCGGGGATACGCAGTATTTT
CASSVGGSGDTQYF
>.|TRBV5-1|.|TRBJ2-5
TGCGCCAGCAGCTGGGGAGCGGACCAAGAGACCCAGTACTTC
CASSWGADQETQYF
>.|TRBV7-9|.|TRBJ2-3
TGTGCCAGCAGCCTCGTCTTGGTTCCCCGGGGAAATACAGATACGCAGTATTTT
CASSLVLVPRGNTDTQYF
>TRBD1|TRBV18|.|TRBJ1-5
TGTGCCAGCTCACGTACCGGACAGGGCGATCAGCCCCAGCATTTT
CASSRTGQGDQPQHF
>TRBD2|TRBV5-1|.|TRBJ2-1
TGCGCCAGCAGCTTGCAAGCGGGAGCCTACAATGAGCAGTTCTTC
CASSLQAGAYNEQFF
>.|TRBV5-1|.|TRBJ2-1
TGCGCCAGCAGCTTGGGACTAGGGCATGAGCAGTTCTTC
CASSLGLGHEQFF
>.|TRBV19|.|TRBJ2-2
TGTGCCAGTAGTGGAGTCCGGTCCGGCGGGGAGCTGTTTTTT
CASSGVRSGGELFF
>TRBD2|TRBV5-4|.|TRBJ2-1
TGTGCCAGCAGCCTCCCTAGCGGGAGGGCTTACAATGAGCAGTTCTTC
CASSLPSGRAYNEQFF
>TRBD2|TRBV10-3|.|TRBJ2-6
TGTGCCATCAGTAGCCTAGCGGGAGCAACTGGGGCCAACGTCCTGACTTTC
CAISSLAGATGANVLTF
>.|TRBV7-9|.|TRBJ2-2
TGTGCCAGCAGCTTAGTTTCAGGGCAGAACACCGGGGAGCTGTTTTTT
CASSLVSGQNTGELFF
>TRBD2|TRBV25-1|.|TRBJ2-1
TGTGCCAGCAGTGAAGGGGGCTTAGCGGGAGGGGCTGGTGAGCAGTTCTTC
CASSEGGLAGGAGEQFF
>.|TRBV4-2|.|TRBJ1-1
TGTGCCAGCAGCCAACAGAAGAACACTGAAGCTTTCTTT
CASSQQKNTEAFF
>.|TRBV7-9|.|TRBJ2-1
TGTGCCAGCAGCTTCATCGACAGGCCCAATGAGCAGTTCTTC
CASSFIDRPNEQFF
>TRBD1|TRBV13|few|TRBJ1-1
TGTGCCAGCAGCCCGGGGACAGCGATCAACACTGAAGCTTTCTTT
CASSPGTAINTEAFF
>.|TRBV2|.|TRBJ1-1
TGTGCCAGCAGGATTTCCAGGGGCGGCAACACTGAAGCTTTCTTT
CASRISRGGNTEAFF
>.|TRBV5-1|.|TRBJ1-1
TGCGCCAGCAGCCCTCGGTTACAGGACCGGACTGAAGCTTTCTTT
CASSPRLQDRTEAFF
>TRBD1|TRBV7-9|few|TRBJ1-6
TGTTCCAGCAGCTCACAGGGGGCGCTTAGGTCACCCCTCCACTTT
CSSSSQGALRSPLHF
>TRBD1|TRBV6-1|.|TRBJ1-1
TGTGCCAGCGGCGACAGGGGGAACACTGAAGCTTTCTTT
CASGDRGNTEAFF
>TRBD1|TRBV18|.|TRBJ1-4
TGTGCCAGCTCACCCCGCGTCGGGACAGGGGACAAACTGTTTTTT
CASSPRVGTGDKLFF
>TRBD2|TRBV19|.|TRBJ2-3
TGTGCCAGTAGTATAGCCTCCCCGGTACTAGCGGGAGGACGCACAGATACGCAGTATTTT
CASSIASPVLAGGRTDTQYF
>.|TRBV7-2|.|TRBJ2-7
TGTGCCAGCAGCTTCGCCTACGAGCAGTACTTC
CASSFAYEQYF
>TRBD1|TRBV2|.|TRBJ1-6
TGTGCCAGCAGTGAATCCCTGTCTGGACAGGGTAATTCACCCCTCCACTTT
CASSESLSGQGNSPLHF
>.|TRBV4-3|.|TRBJ2-1
TGCGCCAGCAGCCCTTTTGAGGGATCAAATGAGCAGTTCTTC
CASSPFEGSNEQFF
>TRBD1|TRBV13|.|TRBJ1-1
TGTGCCAGCAGCTCAAGGGGACAGCAAGCTTTCTTT
CASSSRGQQAFF
>TRBD2|TRBV29-1|.|TRBJ2-7
TGCAGCGCCTCTCCCGGGACTAGCGGGATATCCTACGAGCAGTACTTC
CSASPGTSGISYEQYF
>.|TRBV6-1|.|TRBJ2-1
TGTGCCAGCAGTGGTTTTGAGGAGGGTGAGCAGTTCTTC
CASSGFEEGEQFF
>TRBD1|TRBV27|.|TRBJ2-1
TGTGCCAGCAGCTACGGACAGGGGTCAATCTCCAATGAGCAGTTCTTC
CASSYGQGSISNEQFF
>.|TRBV4-3|.|TRBJ2-2
TGCGCCAGCAGCCAACCAACAGGGTGGGTCTCCGGGGAGCTGTTTTTT
CASSQPTGWVSGELFF
>.|TRBV11-2|.|TRBJ2-7
TGTGCCAGCAGCTTAGGTCTTTTCGAGCAGTACTTC
CASSLGLFEQYF
>.|TRBV4-1|.|TRBJ2-2
TGCGCCAGCAGCCAACTAGACACCGGGGAGCTGTTTTTT
CASSQLDTGELFF
>.|TRBV7-2|once|TRBJ2-7
TGTGCCAGCAGCTTGGAGGGTAACGAGCAGTACTTC
CASSLEGNEQYF
>.|TRBV5-4|.|TRBJ2-1
TGTGCCAGCAGAGGGGGAAGCCGCCCGCCCTTGGACGAGCAGTTCTTC
CASRGGSRPPLDEQFF
>TRBD2|TRBV7-9|once|TRBJ2-5
TGTGCCAGCAGCTTAGGGGGGGGTAGGGCGGAAGAGACCCAGTACTTC
CASSLGGGRAEETQYF
>TRBD1|TRBV11-2|.|TRBJ2-7
TGTGCCAGCAGCTTAGAGGGACAGGGGACCTACGAGCAGTACTTC
CASSLEGQGTYEQYF
>TRBD1|TRBV5-1|.|TRBJ2-7
TGCGCCAGCAGCTTCGGGACAGGGGACTACGAGCAGTACTTC
CASSFGTGDYEQYF
>TRBD1|TRBV18|.|TRBJ2-2
TGTGCCAGCTCACGCGGGACAGGCTCTCGGACCGGGGAGCTGTTTTTT
CASSRGTGSRTGELFF